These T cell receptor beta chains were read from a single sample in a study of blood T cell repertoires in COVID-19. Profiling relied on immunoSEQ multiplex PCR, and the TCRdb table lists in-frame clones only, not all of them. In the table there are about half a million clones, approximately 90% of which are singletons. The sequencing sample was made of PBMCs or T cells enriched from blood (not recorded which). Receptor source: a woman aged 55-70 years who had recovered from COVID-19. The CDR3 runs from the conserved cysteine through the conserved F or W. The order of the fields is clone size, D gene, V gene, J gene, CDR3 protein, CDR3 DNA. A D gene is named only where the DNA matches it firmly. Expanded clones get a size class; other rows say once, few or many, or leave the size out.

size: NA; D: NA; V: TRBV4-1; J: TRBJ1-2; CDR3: CASSQIGLGGPWDYGYTF; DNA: TGCGCCAGCAGCCAAATCGGTCTGGGGGGTCCCTGGGACTATGGCTACACCTTC
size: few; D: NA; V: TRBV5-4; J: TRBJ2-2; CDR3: CASSPDYTGELFF; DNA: TGTGCCAGCAGCCCCGACTATACCGGGGAGCTGTTTTTT
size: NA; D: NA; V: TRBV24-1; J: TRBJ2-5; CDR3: CATSDRLGWETQYF; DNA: TGTGCCACCAGTGATAGACTGGGTTGGGAGACCCAGTACTTC
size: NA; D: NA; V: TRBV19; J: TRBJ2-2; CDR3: CASSMASGELFF; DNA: TGTGCCAGTAGTATGGCCTCCGGGGAGCTGTTTTTT
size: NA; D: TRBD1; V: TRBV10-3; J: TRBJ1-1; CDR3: CAISEGQGFTEAFF; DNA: TGTGCCATCAGTGAGGGACAGGGGTTCACTGAAGCTTTCTTT
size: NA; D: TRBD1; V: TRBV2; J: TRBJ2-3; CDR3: CASRVGQGALDTQYF; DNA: TGTGCCAGCAGAGTAGGCCAGGGGGCGTTAGATACGCAGTATTTT
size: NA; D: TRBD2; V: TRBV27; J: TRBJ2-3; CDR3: CASSLLGLAEPDTQYF; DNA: TGTGCCAGCAGTCTCCTCGGACTAGCGGAGCCAGATACGCAGTATTTT
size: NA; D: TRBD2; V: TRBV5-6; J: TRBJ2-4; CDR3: CASSGETRGGVKNIQYF; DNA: TGTGCCAGCAGCGGAGAGACGCGGGGGGGCGTCAAAAACATTCAGTACTTC
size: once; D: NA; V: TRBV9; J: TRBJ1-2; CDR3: CASSVANGGNYGYTF; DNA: TGTGCCAGCAGCGTAGCTAATGGGGGGAACTATGGCTACACCTTC
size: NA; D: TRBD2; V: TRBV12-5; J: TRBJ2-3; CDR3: CASAETSVADTQYF; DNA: TGTGCTAGTGCCGAGACTAGCGTGGCAGATACGCAGTATTTT
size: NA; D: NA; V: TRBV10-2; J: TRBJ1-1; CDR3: CASSNRRDTEAFF; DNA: TGCGCCAGCAGCAACAGGAGAGACACTGAAGCTTTCTTT
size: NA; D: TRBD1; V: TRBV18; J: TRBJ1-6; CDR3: CASSPRTGEGSPLHF; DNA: TGTGCCAGCTCACCAAGGACAGGGGAAGGTTCACCCCTCCACTTT
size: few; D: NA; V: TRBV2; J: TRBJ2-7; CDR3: CASSAFYEQYF; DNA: TGTGCCAGCAGTGCCTTCTACGAGCAGTACTTC
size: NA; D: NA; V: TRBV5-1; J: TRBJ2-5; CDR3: CASSPRGVMGETQYF; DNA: TGCGCCAGCAGCCCCAGGGGGGTTATGGGAGAGACCCAGTACTTC
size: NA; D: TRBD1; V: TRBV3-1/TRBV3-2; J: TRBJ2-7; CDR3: CASSLGQGSSYEQYF; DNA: TGTGCCAGCAGCCTGGGACAGGGCAGCTCCTACGAGCAGTACTTC
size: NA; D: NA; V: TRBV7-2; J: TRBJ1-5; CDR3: CASSLSGLWNQPQHF; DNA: TGTGCCAGCAGCCTCAGCGGGTTGTGGAATCAGCCCCAGCATTTT
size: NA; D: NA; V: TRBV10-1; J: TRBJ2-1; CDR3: CASSEEFEGANEQFF; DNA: TGCGCCAGCAGTGAAGAGTTTGAGGGTGCCAATGAGCAGTTCTTC
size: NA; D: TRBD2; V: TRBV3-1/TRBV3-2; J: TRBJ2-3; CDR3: CASSQGTGGTDTQYF; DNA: TGTGCCAGCAGCCAAGGAACGGGGGGGACAGATACGCAGTATTTT
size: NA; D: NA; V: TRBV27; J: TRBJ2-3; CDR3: CASSLVGAGDTQYF; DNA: TGTGCCAGCAGTTTAGTGGGGGCTGGAGATACGCAGTATTTT
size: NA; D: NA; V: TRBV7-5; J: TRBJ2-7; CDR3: CARSRLVVRHEQYF; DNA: TGTGCCAGAAGCCGACTAGTTGTGCGCCACGAGCAGTACTTC
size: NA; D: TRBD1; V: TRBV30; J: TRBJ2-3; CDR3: CAWGLPTGGATDTQYF; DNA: TGTGCCTGGGGTCTCCCGACAGGGGGCGCGACAGATACGCAGTATTTT
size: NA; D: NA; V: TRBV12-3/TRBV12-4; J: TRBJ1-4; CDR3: CASSVRQETKLFF; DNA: TGTGCCAGCAGTGTTCGACAGGAAACAAAACTGTTTTTT
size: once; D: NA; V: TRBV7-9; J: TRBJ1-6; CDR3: CASRRTAGADSPLHF; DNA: TGTGCCAGCAGGAGAACGGCAGGGGCCGATTCTCCCCTCCACTTT
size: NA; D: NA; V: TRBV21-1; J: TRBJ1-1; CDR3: CASSKGGGDTEAFF; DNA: TGTGCCAGCAGCAAAGGAGGGGGGGACACTGAAGCTTTCTTT
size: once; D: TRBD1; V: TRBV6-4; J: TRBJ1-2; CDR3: CASSRDSYGYTF; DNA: TGTGCCAGCAGCCGGGACAGCTATGGCTACACCTTC
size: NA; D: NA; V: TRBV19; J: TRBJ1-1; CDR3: CASSIYAGGNTEAFF; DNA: TGTGCCAGTAGTATCTACGCCGGGGGGAACACTGAAGCTTTCTTT